The 10 T cell receptor beta chains in this list originate from one sample, sequenced in a study of early T cells in non-severe SARS-CoV-2 infection. MiXCR, applied by TCRdb to the 5' RACE reads, yields one record per CDR3 protein. Here the sample spans tens of thousands of distinct CDR3 sequences, 5% to 5.5% being singletons. Specimen: whole blood. The receptors here all came from an adult who was a healthcare worker with PCR-confirmed SARS-CoV-2 infection or an uninfected control (not recorded which).

This clonotype was detected a few times. J is TRBJ2-3 and V is TRBV7-6; no reliable D call. V was shortened by 4 bases and J by 2 bases, with 13 bases between the two germline ends. The germline V gene has CDR1 SGHVS and CDR2 FNYEAQ. CDR3 length equals 15 residues. The CDR3 loop reads CASSSSAANTDTQYF. DNA of the CDR3: TGTGCCAGCAGCTCATCGGCGGCTAACACAGATACGCAGTATTTT.

This clonotype was counted at least ten times. V usage is TRBV5-4 and J usage is TRBJ2-7; no definite D call. Looked up from germline, CDR1 is SGHNT and CDR2 is YYREEE (reference sequence). The CDR3 totals 10 residues. Trimming removed 4 bases at V and 2 bases at J, with 1 base between. CDR3 sequence: CASSPYEQYF. The CDR3 nucleotides read TGTGCCAGCAGCCCCTACGAGCAGTACTTC. The entire variable domain, with the rest obtained from reference TRBV5-4 and TRBJ2-7, is as follows: ETGVTQSPTHLIKTRGQQVTLRCSSQSGHNTVSWYQQALGQGPQFIFQYYREEENGRGNFPPRFSGLQFPNYSSELNVNALELDDSALYLCASSPYEQYFGPGTRLTVT.

This clonotype showed up many times. The chain employs TRBV28 and TRBJ2-5; a weak D match, TRBD2 (6 bases). Trimming stripped 2 bases from V and 9 bases from J, with 19 bases between. This CDR3 is built from 15 residues. Germline assignment: CDR1 MDHEN and CDR2 SYDVKM. This CDR3 reads CASSLDRDWRAAQYF. CDR3 nucleotide sequence: TGTGCCAGCAGTTTAGACCGGGACTGGCGAGCGGCCCAGTACTTC.

This clonotype was detected many times. The chain uses TRBV7-7 and TRBJ1-4; tentatively, D is TRBD1 (5 bases). Trimming pared 6 bases from V and 8 bases from J, leaving 16 bases between. This CDR3 has 14 amino acids. Germline V gene data show CDR1 as SSHAT and CDR2 as FNYEAQ (reference sequence). In nucleotides, the CDR3 is TGTGCCAGCAGTATGGGGCGGCGCGGAGAAAAACTGTTTTTT. The encoded protein is CASSMGRRGEKLFF.

V is TRBV7-9 and J is TRBJ2-7, with a tentative D call TRBD1 (6 bases). The V gene's germline CDR1 is SEHNR and CDR2 FQNEAQ (reference sequence). Trimming took 6 bases from V and 4 from J, leaving 19 bases between them. The CDR3 extends over 15 amino acids. DNA for the CDR3: TGTGCCAGCAGTCCCGGGACAACTTCGGCATACGAGCAGTACTTC. Translating gives CASSPGTTSAYEQYF.

This clonotype was counted at least ten times. This chain uses TRBV28 with TRBJ2-7; TRBD1 or TRBD2 may be the D gene (5 bases each). Germline CDR1 and CDR2: MDHEN and SYDVKM. The CDR3 spans 16 residues. The germline V and J ends were trimmed by 4 bases and 1 base, with 17 bases remaining between them. This chain's CDR3 is CASSSPPGTASYEQYF. The DNA of the CDR3 is TGTGCCAGCAGTTCCCCCCCTGGGACGGCTTCCTACGAGCAGTACTTC.

This chain joins TRBV2 and TRBJ1-5; D unresolved. Germline assignment: CDR1 SNHLY and CDR2 FYNNEI. Trimming cost V 4 bases and J 2 bases, with 9 bases left between them. This CDR3 has 14 amino acids. The CDR3: CASSAREGNQPQHF. The DNA for the CDR3 is TGTGCCAGCAGTGCCCGGGAGGGCAATCAGCCCCAGCATTTT.

The sample holds many counts of this clonotype. The chain links TRBV7-6 to TRBJ2-7; 9 nucleotides align to TRBD2. Germline V lookup: CDR1 SGHVS, CDR2 FNYEAQ. This CDR3 contains 15 residues. Losses at the gene ends were 4 bases for V and 2 bases for J; bases not matched to a gene: 6. The CDR3 region is CASSSVAGVAYEQYF. CDR3 nucleotides: TGTGCCAGCAGCTCGGTAGCGGGAGTTGCCTACGAGCAGTACTTC.

This clonotype turned up a few times. The chain uses TRBV6-5 and TRBJ2-7; 14 positions agree with TRBD2. The germline V gene encodes CDR1 MNHEY and CDR2 SVGAGI. V gave up 6 bases and J gave up 4 bases; unmatched junction bases: 8. The CDR3 runs 16 residues. The CDR3 DNA is TGTGCCAGCAGATCCGGGACTAGCGGGAGTGGGTACGAGCAGTACTTC. Residues: CASRSGTSGSGYEQYF.

This clonotype occurred many times. The chain recombines TRBV11-2 with TRBJ2-2; 12 positions match TRBD2. This CDR3 contains 16 residues. Germline V gene data show CDR1 as SGHAT and CDR2 as FQNNGV. Trimming cost V 3 bases and J 5 bases; bases outside gene matches: 4. CDR3 nucleotide sequence: TGTGCCAGCAGCTTCGAGACTAGCGGGAGAACCGGGGAGCTGTTTTTT. The encoded protein is CASSFETSGRTGELFF.